This T cell receptor beta chain was captured in a study of immune evolution from preneoplasia to lung adenocarcinoma. Libraries were prepared by immunoSEQ multiplex PCR; TCRdb keeps only in-frame clonotypes and omits some of them. The repertoire consists of several thousand clones, with roughly 77% occurring once and the leading ten covering approximately 10%. Of note for this clone: No antigen is known for it.

CDR1 LNHDA and CDR2 SQIVND come from the germline V gene (reference sequence). The ends were cut back, 7 bases at V and 3 bases at J, with 7 bases in the middle. CDR3 length: 12 residues. Study outcomes and limitations: Later-stage lesions seemingly showed higher T cell density and diversity than normal lung. Highest clonality occurred in KRAS-mutant, not EGFR-mutant or double wild-type, nodules.

This chain connects TRBV19 to TRBJ2-1; D uncertain. The receptor comes from a person aged 70 to 85 with lung adenocarcinoma. Sequenced material: FFPE minimally invasive lung adenocarcinoma tissue. CDR3 region: CASNALYNEQFF. In DNA form, the CDR3 reads TGTGCCAGTAACGCTCTCTACAATGAGCAGTTCTTC.